A single sample is the source of the 29 T cell receptor beta chains below, sequenced in a study of T-cell memory formation after mild COVID-19. TCRdb reprocessed the 5' RACE reads with MiXCR, giving one entry per CDR3 protein. The repertoire holds 500,000 to 600,000 distinct CDR3 sequences, with approximately 19% as singletons. Sample: PBMCs or a T cell subset sorted from them (not recorded which). These receptor sequences come from an adult woman who had mild COVID-19 (a few samples of this study predate the infection). Cell type and time point are not known.

This clonotype was seen a few times. This sequence joins TRBV2 and TRBJ2-7; 8 nucleotides agree with TRBD2. The CDR3 extends over 13 amino acids. Germline CDR1 SNHLY, CDR2 FYNNEI. With V trimmed by 7 bases and J by 2 bases, 4 bases remained unmatched. CDR3 bases: TGTGCCAGCACCTCGGGAGGGCCCTACGAGCAGTACTTC. Protein: CASTSGGPYEQYF. Full variable domain (rest looked up from reference TRBV2 and TRBJ2-7): EPEVTQTPSHQVTQMGQEVILRCVPISNHLYFYWYRQILGQKVEFLVSFYNNEISEKSEIFDDQFSVERPDGSNFTLKIRSTKLEDSAMYFCASTSGGPYEQYFGPGTRLTVT.

The CDR3 protein is CSARPGQALNTGELFF. The CDR3 DNA is TGCAGTGCTAGGCCTGGACAGGCCCTGAACACCGGGGAGCTGTTTTTT. This chain links TRBV20-1 with TRBJ2-2; 7 bases line up with TRBD1. Germline V gene lookup returns CDR1 DFQATT and CDR2 SNEGSKA (reference sequence). The CDR3 sequence is 16 residues long. V lost 3 bases to trimming and J lost 1 base; unmatched junction nucleotides: 8.

The V gene is TRBV3-1, the J gene TRBJ2-1, with D possibly TRBD2 on 6 matching bases. Germline CDR1 LGHDT, CDR2 YNNKEL (reference sequence). The V end was cut by 1 base, the J end by 9 bases, with 22 bases between. CDR3 size: 17 residues. CDR3 in DNA: TGTGCCAGCAGCCAAGGGGAGGTACTAGCCCCCATGAGTGAGCAGTTCTTC. It specifies CASSQGEVLAPMSEQFF.

The chain is built from TRBV2 and TRBJ1-6, with 10 bases fitting TRBD1. V trimming: 6 bases; J trimming: 0 bases; junction bases outside the gene matches: 8. CDR3 length: 18 residues. From germline, CDR1 is SNHLY and CDR2 FYNNEI. For the CDR3, the DNA is TGTGCCAGCAGGCCTCGGGACAGGGGAATCTCCTATAATTCACCCCTCCACTTT. Translating gives CASRPRDRGISYNSPLHF.

This clonotype was recorded a few times. This rearrangement joins TRBV12-3 or TRBV12-4 to TRBJ2-2; D possibly uses TRBD1 or TRBD2 (5 bases each). V was cut by 3 bases and J by 3 bases, with 11 bases left in between. The CDR3 is 15 residues long. In DNA form, the CDR3 reads TGTGCCAGCAGTTTGCAGGGACCTGACACCGGGGAGCTGTTTTTT. Amino acids: CASSLQGPDTGELFF.

Here the CDR3 DNA reads TGTGCCAGCTCACCACTGACTTGGAACACTGAAGCTTTCTTT. Encoded protein: CASSPLTWNTEAFF. The V gene is TRBV18, the J gene TRBJ1-1; D call uncertain. Trimming left V 1 base short and J 1 base short, with 7 bases between. In germline, CDR1 is KGHSH, CDR2 LQKENI. The CDR3 length is 14 residues.

The rearrangement uses TRBV7-9 and TRBJ2-3; D may be TRBD1 or TRBD2 (5 bases each). In germline, CDR1 is SEHNR, CDR2 FQNEAQ (reference sequence). The CDR3 spans 15 residues. The V gene lost 1 base and the J gene lost 2 bases, with 10 bases spanning the gap. CDR3 nucleotides: TGTGCCAGCAGCTTAGGAGGGGCCTTCACAGATACGCAGTATTTT. It yields the protein CASSLGGAFTDTQYF.

This clonotype was recorded a few times. This CDR3 is CASSGGGGLARLDSTDTQYF. The CDR3, as DNA: TGCGCCAGCAGCGGAGGAGGTGGGTTAGCGAGACTTGACAGCACAGATACGCAGTATTTT. V and J are TRBV5-1 and TRBJ2-3, with D possibly matching TRBD2 (5 bases). The length of the CDR3 is 20 residues. Looked up from germline, CDR1 is SGHRS and CDR2 is YFSETQ. V gave up 4 bases and J gave up 0 bases, with 27 bases separating them. Full variable domain (rest looked up from reference TRBV5-1 and TRBJ2-3): KAGVTQTPRYLIKTRGQQVTLSCSPISGHRSVSWYQQTPGQGLQFLFEYFSETQRNKGNFPGRFSGRQFSNSRSEMNVSTLELGDSALYLCASSGGGGLARLDSTDTQYFGPGTRLTVL.

This clonotype turned up a few times. Here the CDR3 reads CASSVTSGNVYEQFF. CDR3 nucleotide sequence: TGTGCCAGCAGCGTCACTAGCGGGAATGTGTATGAGCAGTTCTTC. The chain combines TRBV12-3 or TRBV12-4 with TRBJ2-1, with TRBD2 matching 10 bases. The CDR3 covers 15 residues. J was trimmed by 8 bases and V by 6 bases; bases with no gene match: 10.

There are a few counts of this clonotype. The chain employs TRBV4-3 and TRBJ2-1, with 8 positions matching TRBD2. Unmatched junction bases numbered 3, after V lost 2 bases and J lost 3 bases. The CDR3 is made up of 15 amino acids. Germline CDR1 is LGHNA and CDR2 is YSLEER. The CDR3 protein is CASSQPGTSYNEQFF. The CDR3 DNA reads TGCGCCAGCAGCCAACCCGGGACTAGCTACAATGAGCAGTTCTTC.

The V gene is TRBV11-2, the J gene TRBJ1-1, with a tentative D call TRBD1 (5 bases). The ends were cut back, 5 bases at V and 0 bases at J, with 13 bases in the middle. Per germline, CDR1 SGHAT and CDR2 FQNNGV. CDR3 length: 15 amino acids. This CDR3 is CASSVGVQVNTEAFF. DNA for the CDR3: TGTGCCAGCAGCGTAGGGGTACAGGTGAACACTGAAGCTTTCTTT. Using reference TRBV11-2 and TRBJ1-1 for the parts outside the CDR3, the full variable domain is EAGVAQSPRYKIIEKRQSVAFWCNPISGHATLYWYQQILGQGPKLLIQFQNNGVVDDSQLPKDRFSAERLKGVDSTLKIQPAKLEDSAVYLCASSVGVQVNTEAFFGQGTRLTVV.

This chain connects TRBV7-3 to TRBJ2-2; D is unclear. CDR1 and CDR2 (germline): SGHTA, FQGTGA. The CDR3 runs 16 residues. The V gene lost 0 bases and the J gene lost 7 bases, with 15 bases spanning the gap. CDR3 sequence: CASSLTPARVDGELFF. In DNA form, the CDR3 reads TGTGCCAGCAGCTTAACCCCCGCTAGAGTGGACGGGGAGCTGTTTTTT.

J is TRBJ2-1 and V is TRBV4-2; 7 bases line up with TRBD2. Looked up from germline, CDR1 is LGHNA and CDR2 is YNFKEQ. The CDR3 is made up of 13 amino acids. With 3 bases clipped from V and 6 bases from J, the junction kept 2 bases outside the gene matches. The CDR3, as DNA: TGTGCCAGCAGCCAGGGACTAACCAATGAGCAGTTCTTC. It yields the protein CASSQGLTNEQFF.

The CDR3 nucleotides read TGTGCCAGTAGTATTTCGAGACATATCTACGAGCAGTACTTC. Translating it yields CASSISRHIYEQYF. This rearrangement joins TRBV19 to TRBJ2-7; D gene ambiguous. The V end was cut by 3 bases, the J end by 3 bases, with 12 bases between. The germline CDR1 and CDR2 sequences are LNHDA and SQIVND (reference sequence). The CDR3 runs 14 residues.

This chain links TRBV27 with TRBJ1-6, with TRBD1 as a possible D gene (6 bases). V was trimmed by 0 bases and J by 3 bases, leaving 12 bases between them. Germline-derived CDR1 and CDR2 are MNHEY and SMNVEV (reference sequence). CDR3 length: 17 amino acids. In nucleotides, the CDR3 is TGTGCCAGCAGTTTATCAGGCAGGGGTCTCTATAATTCACCCCTCCACTTT. It specifies CASSLSGRGLYNSPLHF.

The CDR3 here is CSRGTGNREQYF. DNA for the CDR3: TGCAGTCGCGGGACAGGGAATAGGGAGCAGTACTTC. The V call is TRBV20-1, the J call TRBJ2-7; 9 positions agree with TRBD1. The V and J ends lost 8 bases and 7 bases, in that order; junction bases with no gene match: 9. The CDR3 sequence is 12 residues long. Germline V gives CDR1 DFQATT, CDR2 SNEGSKA (reference sequence).

The chain combines TRBV4-1 with TRBJ2-1; D tentatively reads TRBD1 or TRBD2 (6 bases each). CDR1 is MGHRA and CDR2 is YSYEKL in the germline V gene. The CDR3 runs 15 residues. The ends were cut back, 1 base at V and 5 bases at J, with 12 bases in the middle. CDR3 residues: CASSQGGAFHNEQFF. The CDR3 DNA sequence: TGCGCCAGCAGCCAAGGGGGGGCCTTCCACAATGAGCAGTTCTTC.

The chain has TRBV7-8 and TRBJ2-1; D unclear. CDR1 SGHVS and CDR2 FQNEAQ come from the germline V gene. V gave up 5 bases and J gave up 14 bases, with 19 bases separating them. The CDR3 contains 13 residues. The CDR3 DNA reads TGTGCCAGCAGCCGAACCCGGACCGGACGGGAGTTCTTC. Protein: CASSRTRTGREFF. Using reference TRBV7-8 and TRBJ2-1 for the parts outside the CDR3, the full variable domain is GAGVSQSPRYKVAKRGQDVALRCDPISGHVSLFWYQQALGQGPEFLTYFQNEAQLDKSGLPSDRFFAERPEGSVSTLKIQRTQQEDSAVYLCASSRTRTGREFFGPGTRLTVL.

The sample holds many counts of this clonotype. This chain connects TRBV7-9 to TRBJ2-7; maybe TRBD1 (5 bases). This CDR3 is built from 12 residues. With 5 bases removed from V and 4 bases from J, the gap between germline ends came to 9 bases. The V gene's germline CDR1 is SEHNR and CDR2 FQNEAQ (reference sequence). The CDR3 sequence: CASSRRAYEQYF. Here the CDR3 DNA reads TGTGCCAGCAGCCGCAGGGCATACGAGCAGTACTTC.

The chain employs TRBV5-6 and TRBJ1-1; TRBD1 agrees at 8 bases. The CDR3 totals 14 residues. The J segment lost 8 bases and the V segment lost 4 bases, leaving 10 bases of the junction unmatched. In germline, CDR1 is SGHDT, CDR2 YYEEEE. For the CDR3, the DNA is TGTGCCAGCAGCCTCCCCGAGACAGGGGCCGAAGCTTTCTTT. As protein: CASSLPETGAEAFF.

This clonotype showed up just a few times. V usage is TRBV19 and J usage is TRBJ1-5; D is undetermined. V lost 10 bases, J lost 0 bases, and 16 bases lay in between. The CDR3 has 15 residues. CDR1 is LNHDA, CDR2 SQIVND, per germline (reference sequence). The CDR3 coding sequence is TGTGCCATAAGGGATATCGCTCATAGCAATCAGCCCCAGCATTTT. Encoded protein: CAIRDIAHSNQPQHF.

There are many counts of this clonotype. The chain combines TRBV4-2 with TRBJ2-1; 15 bases match TRBD2. There are 15 residues in the CDR3. V lost 4 bases to trimming and J lost 9 bases; unmatched junction nucleotides: 4. Germline CDR1 LGHNA, CDR2 YNFKEQ. CDR3 sequence: CASSRTSGGALEQFF. DNA of the CDR3: TGTGCCAGCAGCCGGACTAGCGGGGGGGCCCTTGAGCAGTTCTTC.

The chain uses TRBV11-3 and TRBJ2-3, with 7 bases that match TRBD1. The V gene's germline CDR1 is SGHNT and CDR2 YENEEA. With 2 bases clipped from V and 2 bases from J, the junction kept 4 bases outside the gene matches. The CDR3 extends over 15 amino acids. In DNA form, the CDR3 reads TGTGCCAGCAGCTTAAGACAGGGTCACACAGATACGCAGTATTTT. Translating it yields CASSLRQGHTDTQYF.

This clonotype was counted between two and nine times. The V gene is TRBV6-5, the J gene TRBJ2-7, with D maybe TRBD1 (7 bases). Germline CDR1 MNHEY, CDR2 SVGAGI. V lost 8 bases and J lost 4, with 15 bases in between. The CDR3 totals 13 residues. The CDR3 is CASGWQGGYEQYF. The CDR3, as DNA: TGTGCCAGCGGTTGGCAGGGGGGTTACGAGCAGTACTTC.

This clonotype was detected a few times. The chain couples TRBV29-1 to TRBJ1-1; no firm D call. V was pared by 4 bases and J by 3 bases, with 6 bases between. The V gene's germline CDR1 is SQVTM and CDR2 ANQGSEA. This CDR3 spans 11 amino acids. CDR3 DNA: TGCAGCGTTGGGGCAGACACTGAAGCTTTCTTT. Its protein product is CSVGADTEAFF. Combining the CDR3 with reference TRBV29-1 and TRBJ1-1 gives the whole variable domain SAVISQKPSRDICQRGTSLTIQCQVDSQVTMMFWYRQQPGQSLTLIATANQGSEATYESGFVIDKFPISRPNLTFSTLTVSNMSPEDSSIYLCSVGADTEAFFGQGTRLTVV.

The J gene is TRBJ2-2, the V gene TRBV19; no clear D. The V gene's germline CDR1 is LNHDA and CDR2 SQIVND (reference sequence). CDR3 length equals 13 residues. Trimming took 3 bases from V and 4 from J, leaving 6 bases between them. CDR3 nucleotide sequence: TGTGCCAGTAGTATCCCCCCCACCGGGGAGCTGTTTTTT. It codes for CASSIPPTGELFF. Drawing the rest from reference TRBV19 and TRBJ2-2, the complete variable domain is DGGITQSPKYLFRKEGQNVTLSCEQNLNHDAMYWYRQDPGQGLRLIYYSQIVNDFQKGDIAEGYSVSREKKESFPLTVTSAQKNPTAFYLCASSIPPTGELFFGEGSRLTVL.

This clonotype was observed a handful of times. This chain joins TRBV5-1 and TRBJ2-3; 14 nucleotides match TRBD2. After removal of 0 bases from V and 1 base from J, the junction contained 4 bases not matched to a gene. The CDR3 runs to 18 residues. Germline V CDR1 and CDR2: SGHRS, YFSETQ. CDR3 coding DNA: TGCGCCAGCAGCTTGGGACTAGCGGGGGGGCCGGGCACAGATACGCAGTATTTT. Its protein product is CASSLGLAGGPGTDTQYF.

This clonotype was picked up a small number of times. The chain employs TRBV12-3 or TRBV12-4 and TRBJ2-7; D not certain. V lost 5 bases, J lost 3 bases, and 14 bases lay in between. This CDR3 contains 14 residues. The chain's CDR3 is CASSPRATNYEQYF. The CDR3 nucleotides are TGTGCCAGCAGTCCCCGGGCTACCAACTACGAGCAGTACTTC.

Details on this clonotype: At one of its ends the junction is not consistent with the germline gene, which may arise from a read error. The chain joins TRBV14 to TRBJ1-5; D ambiguous. Germline V gives CDR1 SGHDN, CDR2 FVKESK. The CDR3 spans 12 residues. CDR3 coding DNA: TGTGCCAGCAGCTTAAGAGATCAGCACCAGCATTTT. It specifies CASSLRDQHQHF.